These 28 T cell receptor beta chains were all obtained from the same sample, sequenced in a study of cytomegalovirus exposure and HLA in healthy donors. This PCR relied on a set of 60 Vbeta primers and 13 Jbeta primers. Sequencing used immunoSEQ multiplex PCR; TCRdb keeps in-frame clones, though not all of them. The sample has about 200,000 clones; around 76% are singletons. The sequencing input was PBMCs. These receptors all stem from a man aged 30 to 45 in good health and CMV-seronegative.

The V call is TRBV5-1, the J call TRBJ2-5; 10 nucleotides line up with TRBD1. The junction had 14 bases not matched to a gene; V was cut back by 7 bases and J by 5 bases. Germline loops: CDR1 SGHRS, CDR2 YFSETQ. The CDR3 has 16 amino acids. Here the CDR3 reads CASSSSPGQGKETQYF. In nucleotides, the CDR3 is TGCGCCAGCTCCTCATCTCCGGGACAGGGGAAGGAGACCCAGTACTTC.

This chain links TRBV6-4 with TRBJ2-2; TRBD2 agrees at 10 bases. The V gene end was trimmed by 3 bases and the J gene end by 6 bases; junction bases not matched to a gene: 10. From germline, CDR1 is MRHNA and CDR2 SNTAGT. The CDR3 covers 17 residues. CDR3 in amino acids: CASSERPASGSPGELFF. CDR3 DNA: TGTGCCAGCAGTGAGAGGCCGGCTAGCGGGAGCCCCGGGGAGCTGTTTTTT.

This chain joins TRBV10-3 and TRBJ2-7, with 9 bases aligning to TRBD2. J lost 2 bases, V lost 2 bases, and 10 bases had no gene match. Germline V CDR1 and CDR2: ENHRY, SYGVKD. The CDR3 sequence is 17 residues long. Here the CDR3 DNA reads TGTGCCATCAGTGAGCTCTGGACTAGCGTGGGAGCCTACGAGCAGTACTTC. Protein: CAISELWTSVGAYEQYF.

The genes are TRBV28 and TRBJ2-7, with 8 bases identical to TRBD1. Germline-derived CDR1 and CDR2 are MDHEN and SYDVKM. V shed 5 bases, J shed 3 bases, and the junction held 12 bases outside the gene matches. CDR3 length: 16 amino acids. CDR3 region: CASSQATTGAYYEQYF. The CDR3 DNA sequence: TGTGCCAGCAGTCAAGCCACGACAGGGGCCTACTACGAGCAGTACTTC.

The chain couples TRBV11-2 to TRBJ1-2; tentative D call: TRBD1 (6 bases). Germline-derived CDR1 and CDR2 are SGHAT and FQNNGV. The V end was cut by 4 bases, the J end by 14 bases, with 17 bases between. The CDR3 spans 12 residues. The CDR3 DNA is TGTGCCAGCAGCTCGCGGACACAGGGTAGGACCTTC. This translates into CASSSRTQGRTF.

The J gene is TRBJ1-5, the V gene TRBV19; D call uncertain. V lost 6 bases and J lost 5, with 11 bases in between. The germline V gene has CDR1 LNHDA and CDR2 SQIVND (reference sequence). This CDR3 is built from 13 residues. DNA for the CDR3: TGTGCCAGTAGCCCGTACGGGGATCAGCCCCAGCATTTT. Encoded protein: CASSPYGDQPQHF.

The CDR3 DNA reads TGTGCCAGCAGCCAAGAAAAGGGGTTCGAGCAGTACTTC. Amino acid sequence: CASSQEKGFEQYF. This rearrangement joins TRBV4-2 to TRBJ2-7; D is possibly TRBD1 (5 bases). Between the trimmed V and J ends, which lost 0 bases and 6 bases, there was a span of 9 bases. The CDR3 is made up of 13 amino acids. From germline, CDR1 is LGHNA and CDR2 YNFKEQ.

This chain connects TRBV7-8 to TRBJ2-7; TRBD2 agrees at 7 bases. The germline V gene has CDR1 SGHVS and CDR2 FQNEAQ. The V gene end was trimmed by 2 bases and the J gene end by 2 bases; junction bases not matched to a gene: 3. The length of the CDR3 is 14 residues. The CDR3 loop is CASSLLAVAYEQYF. The CDR3, as DNA: TGTGCCAGCAGCTTACTAGCGGTCGCCTACGAGCAGTACTTC. The complete variable domain, with remaining parts taken from reference TRBV7-8 and TRBJ2-7, reads GAGVSQSPRYKVAKRGQDVALRCDPISGHVSLFWYQQALGQGPEFLTYFQNEAQLDKSGLPSDRFFAERPEGSVSTLKIQRTQQEDSAVYLCASSLLAVAYEQYFGPGTRLTVT.

The chain is built from TRBV20-1 and TRBJ1-2; D is unclear. Between the trimmed V and J ends, which lost 7 bases and 6 bases, there was a span of 9 bases. Germline assignment: CDR1 DFQATT and CDR2 SNEGSKA (reference sequence). The CDR3 runs 10 residues. DNA of the CDR3: TGCAGTGGCGGTGCCAATGGCTACACCTTC. It specifies CSGGANGYTF.

The chain employs TRBV10-1 and TRBJ2-7, with 8 bases lining up with TRBD1. Germline CDR1 and CDR2: WNHNN and SYGVQD (reference sequence). V shed 4 bases, J shed 4 bases, and the junction held 3 bases outside the gene matches. The CDR3 consists of 13 residues. The CDR3 nucleotides read TGCGCCAGCAGTGCGGACAGGGCTTACGAGCAGTACTTC. This gives the protein CASSADRAYEQYF.

The J gene is TRBJ2-7, the V gene TRBV5-4, with a weak D call TRBD2 (6 bases). V dropped 4 bases and J dropped 7 bases, with 18 bases sitting between them. This CDR3 region has 14 residues. Germline CDR1 is SGHNT and CDR2 is YYREEE (reference sequence). The DNA for the CDR3 is TGTGCCAGCAGCCGCGAGGTTGCGGCGGGGGAGCAGTACTTC. Encoded protein: CASSREVAAGEQYF.

V is TRBV7-3 and J is TRBJ2-3; TRBD2 is a possible D gene (5 bases). The CDR3 is made up of 14 amino acids. Germline V gene sequence: CDR1 SGHTA, CDR2 FQGTGA. V was shortened by 2 bases and J by 4 bases, with 10 bases between the two germline ends. CDR3 DNA sequence: TGTGCCAGCAGCTTAGCTAGCCCCCCAGATACGCAGTATTTT. Its protein is CASSLASPPDTQYF.

The chain uses TRBV7-2 and TRBJ2-7; TRBD2 is a possible D gene (6 bases). Germline V gene lookup returns CDR1 SGHTA and CDR2 FQGNSA. V lost 1 base and J 8 bases, leaving 12 bases between the germline ends. This CDR3 has 13 residues. The CDR3 protein is CASSLEDGGQQYF. In DNA, the CDR3 is TGTGCCAGCAGCTTAGAGGACGGGGGACAGCAGTACTTC.

This sequence joins TRBV5-5 and TRBJ2-5, with 7 bases aligning to TRBD1. Unmatched junction bases numbered 8, after V lost 2 bases and J lost 1 base. Germline values: CDR1 SGHKS, CDR2 YYEKEE (reference sequence). This CDR3 is 16 amino acids long. Here the CDR3 reads CASSLHRQGLQETQYF. CDR3 nucleotides: TGTGCCAGCAGCTTACATAGACAGGGTCTCCAAGAGACCCAGTACTTC. Together with reference TRBV5-5 and TRBJ2-5, the CDR3 gives the full variable domain: DAGVTQSPTHLIKTRGQQVTLRCSPISGHKSVSWYQQVLGQGPQFIFQYYEKEERGRGNFPDRFSARQFPNYSSELNVNALLLGDSALYLCASSLHRQGLQETQYFGPGTRLLVL.

The V call is TRBV29-1, the J call TRBJ2-7; no clear D. The germline V gene encodes CDR1 SQVTM and CDR2 ANQGSEA. V lost 4 bases, J lost 5 bases, and 9 bases lay in between. The CDR3 covers 11 residues. CDR3 coding DNA: TGCAGCGTTGTTACAGTCAACGAGCAGTACTTC. Translating gives CSVVTVNEQYF.

The V call is TRBV5-1, the J call TRBJ2-5; the match to TRBD2 covers 10 bases. The J call may be mistaken, given a closer DNA end match to TRBJ2-7. The germline CDR1 and CDR2 sequences are SGHRS and YFSETQ. This CDR3 contains 15 residues. Here the CDR3 reads CASSAAASGSYEQYF. The CDR3 DNA is TGCGCCTCCTCTGCCGCGGCTAGCGGGAGCTACGAGCAGTACTTC.

V and J are TRBV28 and TRBJ2-3; TRBD2 might be the D (5 bases). CDR1 is MDHEN, CDR2 SYDVKM, per germline. This CDR3 is 18 amino acids long. V was pared by 2 bases and J by 5 bases, with 23 bases between. CDR3 protein: CASSLIGTTGNTRDTQYF. In DNA form, the CDR3 reads TGTGCCAGCAGTTTAATTGGCACTACGGGGAATACGAGAGATACGCAGTATTTT.

J is TRBJ2-7 and V is TRBV4-1; a weak D match, TRBD2 (7 bases). This CDR3 region has 16 residues. CDR1 and CDR2 (germline): MGHRA, YSYEKL. Between the trimmed V and J ends, which lost 5 bases and 1 base, there was a span of 18 bases. This CDR3 is CASSARSGGRSYEQYF. The CDR3, as DNA: TGCGCCAGCAGCGCAAGATCGGGGGGCCGATCCTACGAGCAGTACTTC.

The genes are TRBV5-6 and TRBJ2-7, with TRBD1 matching over 10 bases. Germline V gives CDR1 SGHDT, CDR2 YYEEEE. V was clipped by 4 bases and J by 2 bases; unmatched bases: 9. The CDR3 contains 16 residues. The CDR3 nucleotides read TGTGCCAGCAGCATCTTACCGGGACAGGGGCCCTACGAGCAGTACTTC. It encodes CASSILPGQGPYEQYF. The whole variable domain, remainder taken from reference TRBV5-6 and TRBJ2-7, is DAGVTQSPTHLIKTRGQQVTLRCSPKSGHDTVSWYQQALGQGPQFIFQYYEEEERQRGNFPDRFSGHQFPNYSSELNVNALLLGDSALYLCASSILPGQGPYEQYFGPGTRLTVT.

A remark on this clone: Its ends do not fully match the called genes, so a read error is possible. Other nucleotide sequences from this sample produce the same CDR3. The chain uses TRBV9 and TRBJ1-1; D unresolved. This CDR3 has 13 residues. From germline, CDR1 is SGDLS and CDR2 YYNGEE. CDR3 residues: CASSRVWNTEAFF. The CDR3, as DNA: TGTGCCAGCAGCCGGGTGTGGAACACTGAAGCCTTCTTT.

The rearrangement joins TRBV19 to TRBJ2-1; 7 nucleotides align to TRBD2. V shed 6 bases, J shed 9 bases, and the junction held 11 bases outside the gene matches. Germline CDR1 and CDR2: LNHDA and SQIVND (reference sequence). The length of the CDR3 is 14 residues. As DNA, the CDR3 is TGTGCCAGTAGGGCCCGGGCGGGAGTGAGTGAGCAGTTCTTC. Protein sequence: CASRARAGVSEQFF.

The table lists this clone with a count of one. This chain links TRBV5-1 with TRBJ2-1, with 8 positions matching TRBD2. The V and J ends lost 2 bases and 6 bases, in that order; junction bases with no gene match: 7. Germline loops: CDR1 SGHRS, CDR2 YFSETQ. The CDR3 runs to 15 residues. The CDR3 bases are TGCGCCAGCAGCTTCTACCCGGGACTAGGCAATGAGCAGTTCTTC. Protein: CASSFYPGLGNEQFF.

The chain recombines TRBV30 with TRBJ2-3, with D possibly being TRBD2 (6 bases). The ends were cut back, 4 bases at V and 2 bases at J, with 16 bases in the middle. The CDR3 consists of 15 residues. Germline CDR1 is GTSNPN and CDR2 is SVGIG (reference sequence). The DNA for the CDR3 is TGTGCCTGGACTATAAGCGGAGGGGTCACAGATACGCAGTATTTT. Protein sequence: CAWTISGGVTDTQYF.

The rearrangement links TRBV5-1 to TRBJ2-2, with D tentatively TRBD1 (6 bases). Germline CDR1 SGHRS, CDR2 YFSETQ. The CDR3 totals 16 residues. V dropped 4 bases and J dropped 4 bases, with 17 bases sitting between them. This chain's CDR3 is CASSVLGAGGTGELFF. The CDR3 DNA is TGCGCCAGCAGCGTCCTGGGGGCCGGAGGCACCGGGGAGCTGTTTTTT.

This clone was observed a few times. The chain recombines TRBV6-1 with TRBJ1-1; weak D call: TRBD1 (6 bases). V lost 10 bases, J lost 0 bases, and 18 bases lay in between. CDR1 and CDR2 from the germline V gene are MNHNS and SASEGT. This CDR3 region has 15 residues. The CDR3 DNA follows: TGTGCCACCGTAGGGACACCACTTTTGAACACTGAAGCTTTCTTT. It specifies CATVGTPLLNTEAFF.

The chain recombines TRBV27 with TRBJ1-1; D is undetermined. V dropped 6 bases and J dropped 0 bases, with 14 bases sitting between them. Germline-derived CDR1 and CDR2 are MNHEY and SMNVEV (reference sequence). This CDR3 region has 15 residues. The CDR3 DNA is TGTGCCAGCAGCCGGAGGGTGGCGGTGAACACTGAAGCTTTCTTT. It specifies CASSRRVAVNTEAFF.

The gene calls are TRBV5-6 and TRBJ2-1; D may be TRBD1 (6 bases). Germline values: CDR1 SGHDT, CDR2 YYEEEE. There are 13 residues in the CDR3. Trimming took 0 bases from V and 15 from J, leaving 16 bases between them. Here the CDR3 reads CASSLGGQGSPFF. Written as DNA, the CDR3 is TGTGCCAGCAGCTTGGGAGGCCAGGGGAGTCCGTTCTTC.

This clone was counted a single time. The chain uses TRBV6-6 and TRBJ2-1; unclear D gene. The CDR3 totals 16 residues. Between the trimmed V and J ends, which lost 2 bases and 2 bases, there was a span of 13 bases. Per the germline V gene, CDR1 is MNHNY and CDR2 is SVGAGI (reference sequence). Here the CDR3 DNA reads TGTGCCAGCAGTTACGGCGTGGGCTCTACCTACAATGAGCAGTTCTTC. Its protein product is CASSYGVGSTYNEQFF.